These 16 T cell receptor beta chains originate from one sample sequenced in a study of T cells in Graves' hyperthyroidism and ophthalmopathy. TCR beta CDR3 regions were amplified from RNA. A set of HTBI primers served as the primers for a first-round RT-PCR of the TCR CDR3. TCRdb re-called the multiplex PCR reads through MiXCR, storing one row per CDR3 protein. The repertoire has about 290,000 distinct CDR3 sequences, approximately 15% of them found once; the top ten carry around 8%. The sample comprised blood. The receptors were sampled from a woman in her forties with Graves' hyperthyroidism.

There are many counts of this clonotype. The rearrangement joins TRBV20-1 to TRBJ1-5; D might be TRBD1 (6 bases). The CDR3 spans 12 residues. Looked up from germline, CDR1 is DFQATT and CDR2 is SNEGSKA (reference sequence). V dropped 0 bases and J dropped 8 bases, with 8 bases sitting between them. CDR3 protein: CSAREGAKPQHF. CDR3 coding DNA: TGCAGTGCTAGAGAGGGGGCGAAGCCCCAGCATTTT.

This clonotype has at least ten counts. This chain links TRBV5-1 with TRBJ1-5; tentative D call: TRBD1 (6 bases). This CDR3 contains 14 residues. The V gene's germline CDR1 is SGHRS and CDR2 YFSETQ. V was clipped by 6 bases and J by 5 bases, with 15 bases between them. This chain's CDR3 is CASTLGPGDQPQHF. The CDR3 DNA sequence: TGCGCCAGCACACTGGGGCCAGGGGATCAGCCCCAGCATTTT.

At least ten counts were recorded for this clonotype. CDR3 sequence: CASSLEGGPYNEQFF. CDR3 in DNA: TGTGCCAGCAGCTTGGAGGGAGGGCCTTACAATGAGCAGTTCTTC. The chain is built from TRBV11-3 and TRBJ2-1; TRBD2 matches at 7 bases. Germline V lookup: CDR1 SGHNT, CDR2 YENEEA. Trimming at V came to 3 bases and at J to 4 bases, leaving 6 bases not matched to a gene. The CDR3 is 15 amino acids. Full variable domain (outside the CDR3, taken from reference TRBV11-3 and TRBJ2-1): EAGVVQSPRYKIIEKKQPVAFWCNPISGHNTLYWYLQNLGQGPELLIRYENEEAVDDSQLPKDRFSAERLKGVDSTLKIQPAELGDSAVYLCASSLEGGPYNEQFFGPGTRLTVL.

This clonotype was seen repeatedly, ten times or more. The V gene is TRBV12-3 or TRBV12-4, the J gene TRBJ2-6, with D perhaps TRBD2 (6 bases). Trimming removed 6 bases at V and 7 bases at J, with 13 bases between. The CDR3 has 14 amino acids. CDR3 nucleotide sequence: TGTGCCAGCAGGGGAGGCACCCCTGCCAACGTCCTGACTTTC. It specifies CASRGGTPANVLTF.

CDR3 residues: CATSDPRRQGQETQYF. The CDR3 region has the DNA TGTGCCACCAGTGACCCCCGTCGACAGGGCCAAGAGACCCAGTACTTC. This rearrangement joins TRBV24-1 to TRBJ2-5, with 7 bases matching TRBD1. This CDR3 spans 16 amino acids. Germline V CDR1 and CDR2: KGHDR, SFDVKD. Losses at the gene ends were 4 bases for V and 1 base for J; bases not matched to a gene: 8.

V usage is TRBV19 and J usage is TRBJ2-7; 11 bases fit TRBD1. The CDR3 has 14 residues. Germline V gene sequence: CDR1 LNHDA, CDR2 SQIVND (reference sequence). After removal of 5 bases from V and 4 bases from J, the junction contained 4 bases not matched to a gene. This chain's CDR3 is CASSVGTGGYEQYF. DNA of the CDR3: TGTGCCAGTAGTGTCGGGACAGGGGGATACGAGCAGTACTTC.

This clonotype appeared many times. The chain joins TRBV6-1 to TRBJ2-5; tentative D call: TRBD1 (5 bases). The germline V and J ends were trimmed by 1 base and 4 bases, with 16 bases remaining between them. This CDR3 has 16 residues. CDR1 is MNHNS, CDR2 SASEGT, per germline. CDR3 sequence reads: CASSEGIRGAGETQYF. As DNA, the CDR3 is TGTGCCAGCAGTGAAGGAATTAGGGGCGCAGGAGAGACCCAGTACTTC.

The sample holds many counts of this clonotype. DNA of the CDR3: TGTGCCAGCTCACAGACAGTACCAGATACGCAGTATTTT. This sequence encodes CASSQTVPDTQYF. V gene TRBV18 combines with J gene TRBJ2-3; a weak D match, TRBD1 (5 bases). CDR3 length equals 13 residues. V was shortened by 4 bases and J by 4 bases, with 9 bases between the two germline ends. Germline V gene lookup returns CDR1 KGHSH and CDR2 LQKENI.

There are many counts of this clonotype. The chain is built from TRBV29-1 and TRBJ2-3; D ambiguous. Trimming took 6 bases from V and 2 from J, leaving 15 bases between them. Germline CDR1 is SQVTM and CDR2 is ANQGSEA. This CDR3 comprises 14 residues. The CDR3 is CSVTPNANTDTQYF. The CDR3 DNA reads as TGCAGCGTAACCCCCAATGCAAACACAGATACGCAGTATTTT.

This clonotype has a count of ten or more. The V gene is TRBV2, the J gene TRBJ2-5, with D maybe TRBD2 (6 bases). There are 15 residues in the CDR3. V dropped 1 base and J dropped 3 bases, with 12 bases sitting between them. Germline V lookup: CDR1 SNHLY, CDR2 FYNNEI. The CDR3 DNA reads TGTGCCAGCAGTGAAGGAGGAGGGGCGGAAGAGACCCAGTACTTC. Protein product: CASSEGGGAEETQYF.

The sample holds many counts of this clonotype. For the CDR3, the DNA is TGTGCCAGCAGTGAAGCTTTAACAGATCCCCTCTATGGCTACACCTTC. Protein sequence: CASSEALTDPLYGYTF. This rearrangement joins TRBV6-1 to TRBJ1-2; D remains ambiguous. The CDR3 spans 16 residues. The V gene lost 0 bases and the J gene lost 4 bases, with 15 bases spanning the gap. Germline-derived CDR1 and CDR2 are MNHNS and SASEGT.

In this sample, this clonotype turned up many times. The V gene is TRBV20-1, the J gene TRBJ2-3; TRBD1 matches 9 bases. There are 17 residues in the CDR3. The germline gives CDR1 DFQATT, CDR2 SNEGSKA (reference sequence). V lost 1 base, J lost 1 base, and 9 bases stayed unmatched. DNA for the CDR3: TGCAGTGCTAGAGGCGGAACCTGGACAGGGGGCACAGATACGCAGTATTTT. This encodes CSARGGTWTGGTDTQYF.

There are a few counts of this clonotype. V is TRBV5-1 and J is TRBJ1-3; no clear D gene. The CDR3 spans 15 residues. Trimming removed 0 bases at V and 4 bases at J, with 11 bases between. CDR1 and CDR2 (germline): SGHRS, YFSETQ. The chain's CDR3 is CASSLDPGSGNTIYF. CDR3 nucleotide sequence: TGCGCCAGCAGCTTGGATCCAGGTTCGGGAAACACCATATATTTT.

In this sample, this clonotype turned up many times. This chain joins TRBV2 and TRBJ1-5, with a tentative D call TRBD1 (5 bases). The CDR3 runs 16 residues. V lost 4 bases and J 6 bases, leaving 19 bases between the germline ends. Germline V lookup: CDR1 SNHLY, CDR2 FYNNEI. Here the CDR3 DNA reads TGTGCCAGCAGTGCATTGACGGGGGGAATTGTTCAGCCCCAGCATTTT. It codes for CASSALTGGIVQPQHF.

This clonotype was found many times. The genes are TRBV7-2 and TRBJ2-7; D remains ambiguous. Between the trimmed V and J ends, which lost 6 bases and 4 bases, there was a span of 13 bases. The CDR3 is 13 residues long. The germline V gene encodes CDR1 SGHTA and CDR2 FQGNSA. The CDR3 spells CASSAGLPYEQYF. In DNA form, the CDR3 reads TGTGCCAGCAGTGCCGGGTTGCCTTACGAGCAGTACTTC.

This clonotype was counted many times. J is TRBJ1-2 and V is TRBV7-9, with D possibly matching TRBD1 (6 bases). Trimming removed 7 bases at V and 4 bases at J, with 16 bases between. Germline lookup yields CDR1 SEHNR and CDR2 FQNEAQ (reference sequence). This CDR3 is 14 amino acids long. In DNA, the CDR3 is TGTGCCAGCACCCAGACAGGACCTAGCTATGGCTACACCTTC. This sequence encodes CASTQTGPSYGYTF.